This note documents a single TCR beta chain sequence. Its antigen is still unknown. No much larger clone exists at a distance of one base, and base qualities are not known. These data come from a study of PD-L1 blockade in urothelial cancer (dated 2017 in TCRdb). Regarding the complete study: All patients started therapy in about 2014 and received atezolizumab 1,200 mg intravenously every 3 weeks. In the same patients who had TCR sequencing, pretreatment tumors also underwent whole exome sequencing and RNA sequencing. The study, an exploratory multi-omic analysis, examined somatic, immune and clinical correlates of response to PD-L1 blockade with atezolizumab in urothelial cancer. About nine tenths of the roughly 29 patients were identified as males with urothelial cancer of bladder origin, and a prior smoking history was reported by 18 of 29 patients. Under 30 patients had pretreatment blood TCR-seq, some 24 had at least one posttreatment blood collection, and some 24 had tumor TCR-seq. An ECOG performance status of 0 or 1 was recorded for the patients, and 0 to 3 prior chemotherapy regimens had been received by the patients. Pretreatment tumor samples, along with matched peripheral blood collected serially before and after atezolizumab treatment, underwent TCR sequencing. Blood samples were analyzed at two time points: 3 weeks after treatment start (second dose) and 6 weeks after treatment start. Blood samples gave median yields of approximately 130,000 T cells and 82,636 unique TCRs, along with a median clonality of 0.080. Progression-free survival longer than 6 months counted as durable clinical benefit, and TCR features were additionally tested against both progression-free and overall survival. Durable clinical benefit was achieved by nine patients but not by the remaining 20. Overall study outcomes, separate from this receptor: Greater expansion of tumor-associated TCR clones in peripheral blood 3 weeks after the start of treatment was observed in patients with durable benefit (n ≈ 20, p = 0.022). A pretreatment peripheral blood TCR clonality below the median was linked to improved progression-free and overall survival. Because of the small sample size (n of about 30) and the many exploratory analyses performed, the results are intended to be regarded as hypothesis-generating.

Synthetic TCR analog templates were spiked into each PCR to estimate absolute template abundance from read counts. TCRbeta CDR3 regions were amplified from genomic DNA with bias-controlled V and J gene primers using the immunoSEQ assay. Sequencing of rearranged TCRbeta segments was done at approximately 20X coverage. In the source study's methods: Clustering was used to correct sequencing errors, and CDR3s were annotated against IMGT to assign V, D and J genes. Downstream analyses used only productive TCRbeta rearrangements, leaving out any out-of-frame or stop-codon sequences. Clonality was calculated as one minus the Shannon entropy normalized by the log of the number of unique productive sequences. Fisher's exact test with Benjamini-Hochberg correction, using a cutoff of adjusted p below 0.01, was how clones that differed between time points or between blood and tumor were identified. The table comes from immuneACCESS by way of TCRdb, which keeps in-frame sequences with V and J called. Part of the clones is missing from these tables; in studies checked, under half for an unresolved V gene and the rest for unknown reasons. From that table come the V and J calls and clone size; the DNA was used to work out D and trimming. The sample yields tens of thousands of clones; 84% were counted once. The ten largest clones capture 8.5% to 10% of the sample.

The sample's time point label, in plain terms: pretreatment peripheral blood. A total of 29 patients with locally advanced or metastatic urothelial carcinoma, treated at Memorial Sloan Kettering on a trial protocol, made up the cohort. Peripheral blood mononuclear cells were collected pretreatment and during treatment, with between 1 and 8 total time points obtained per patient. The Qiagen DNeasy Blood extraction kit was used to purify genomic DNA from total PBMCs and tumor samples. PBMCs were collected pretreatment and during treatment, and were isolated and stored as previously described. The specimen was PBMCs, collected around atezolizumab (anti-PD-L1) treatment. The TCR comes from a woman in her seventies with urothelial cancer.

In nucleotides, the sequence is TGTGCCAGTAGTCCCCGTAGAGGGGGCGATGAGCAGTTCTTC. Protein translation: CASSPRRGGDEQFF. This receptor chain uses TRBV19 and TRBJ2-1; 7 junctional bases match TRBD1. In the germline V gene (reference sequence), CDR1 corresponds to LNHDA and CDR2 to SQIVND. The CDR3 spans 14 residues, from the cysteine through the phenylalanine. Only the CDR3 DNA stays, 42 bases, in frame from base 1. Unmatched junction bases come to 9, with V trimmed by 5 bases and J by 8 bases.